A selection of T cell receptor beta chains follows, all from one sample in a study of CXCR3-negative and CXCR3-positive naive CD8 T cells. For each CDR3 protein, TCRdb gives one entry from its re-call of the 5' RACE reads, without DNA. With over 20,000 distinct CDR3 sequences in the sample, the ten largest clones hold roughly 4%. The sample comprised naive CXCR3- CD8+ T cells from blood. The receptors here all came from a human donor in good health. Some clones in this sample may be carry-over from other donors' samples. Each CDR3 is given with its conserved first and last residue. Only some rows state a clone size, as once, few, many or a class for expanded clones.

CDR3,J,size,V
CASSLMTGLSSPLHF,TRBJ1-6,.,TRBV7-9
CASSVAYNEQFF,TRBJ2-1,.,TRBV2
CAISESISGLYGYTF,TRBJ1-2,.,TRBV10-3
CASSLDEGRSGNTIYF,TRBJ1-3,.,TRBV5-5
CASSYRDRDTDTQYF,TRBJ2-3,.,TRBV7-2
CASTIAGPSNEQFF,TRBJ2-1,.,TRBV6-5
CSARDTRQDTQYF,TRBJ2-3,.,TRBV20-1
CATGGGETQYF,TRBJ2-5,.,TRBV15
CSVEDGGGDEQYF,TRBJ2-7,.,TRBV29-1
CASTGASSYEQYF,TRBJ2-7,.,TRBV5-1
CSATTVGTYNSPLHF,TRBJ1-6,.,TRBV20-1
CASSQHGGVAGELFF,TRBJ2-2,.,TRBV14
CASSGQIVPSETQYF,TRBJ2-5,.,TRBV25-1
CASSPTGSGELFF,TRBJ2-2,medium-sized,TRBV6-6
CASSIWTIENTEAFF,TRBJ1-1,.,TRBV19
CASSLRGEQYF,TRBJ2-7,.,TRBV7-9
CSVETGQESLYGYTF,TRBJ1-2,.,TRBV29-1
CASSPDRAGGNTIYF,TRBJ1-3,.,TRBV5-1
CASSPTPGTDTQYF,TRBJ2-3,.,TRBV28